This is a list of T cell receptor beta chains from one sample in a study of response to subunit inactivated influenza vaccine. TCRdb processed the RT-PCR reads anew with MiXCR; each CDR3 protein has one entry. The profile shows hundreds of thousands of distinct CDR3 sequences, over 25% of them singletons. The starting material was CD4+ T cells sorted from PBMCs, obtained more than 4 days after vaccination. These receptors originate from a man aged 50 to 59 who received an inactivated influenza vaccine. CDR3s include the opening cysteine and the closing phenylalanine or tryptophan. The D gene is left open where the match is weak. Size is stated for part of the rows, as once, few or many counts, or as a class when the clone is expanded.

j_call,d_call,v_call,clone_size,cdr3_nt,cdr3_aa
TRBJ2-3,TRBD1,TRBV5-1,-,TGCGCCAGCAGCACCTCGGGCCAGGGGGCAGATACGCAGTATTTT,CASSTSGQGADTQYF
TRBJ2-1,TRBD2,TRBV29-1,few,TGCAGCGTTGGGGGGGGACTTGGGCACAATGAGCAGTTCTTC,CSVGGGLGHNEQFF
TRBJ2-1,TRBD1,TRBV28,-,TGTGCCAGCAGTTTATGGGTTAACAGGGGGCACGACAATGAGCAGTTCTTC,CASSLWVNRGHDNEQFF
TRBJ2-7,-,TRBV6-5,-,TGTGCCAGCAGCTATAGCCTAGGGTCTTACGAGCAGTACTTC,CASSYSLGSYEQYF
TRBJ1-1,TRBD1,TRBV3-1,few,TGTGCCAGCAGCCAAGCAGGGGGCCGCACTGAAGCTTTCTTT,CASSQAGGRTEAFF
TRBJ2-2,TRBD2,TRBV20-1,few,TGCAGTGCTGAGAAGTCTAGCGGGGATAAGGATGTCGGGGAGCTGTTTTTT,CSAEKSSGDKDVGELFF
TRBJ1-1,-,TRBV2,once,TGTGCCAGATCCGGGCCCATGAACACTGAAGCTTTCTTT,CARSGPMNTEAFF
TRBJ2-4,-,TRBV7-6,-,TGTGCCAGCAGCCTAGCCGGGACACAAAACATTCAGTACTTC,CASSLAGTQNIQYF
TRBJ2-7,-,TRBV10-3,-,TGTGCCATCAGTGAAAGGAGGGACGGCGAGCAGTACTTC,CAISERRDGEQYF
TRBJ1-5,TRBD1,TRBV6-1,-,TGTGCCAGCAGGGGGACAGGGGCTTATCAGCCCCAGCATTTT,CASRGTGAYQPQHF
TRBJ2-7,-,TRBV7-2,many,TGTGCCAGCAGCTTAGTCAGATACGAGCAGTACTTC,CASSLVRYEQYF
TRBJ2-7,-,TRBV5-1,few,TGCGCCAGCAGCTTGGCGGCGGGACCCGAGCAGTACTTC,CASSLAAGPEQYF
TRBJ1-1,-,TRBV5-1,few,TGCGCCAGCAGCTTGATGGTGGGGGACACTGAAGCTTTCTTT,CASSLMVGDTEAFF
TRBJ2-7,-,TRBV20-1,-,TGCAGTGCTGTTCGTCGACGGTACTACGAGCAGTACTTC,CSAVRRRYYEQYF
TRBJ2-3,TRBD1,TRBV5-5,-,TGTGCCAGCAGCGGCGGGACAGGGGACGTTACGCAGTATTTT,CASSGGTGDVTQYF
TRBJ1-4,-,TRBV3-1,-,TGTGCCAGCAGCCAAGTGGAGTCAATACGAGGGGAAAAACTGTTTTTT,CASSQVESIRGEKLFF
TRBJ2-5,-,TRBV7-6,few,TGTGCCAGCAGCTCCCTTAGGGACCAAGAGACCCAGTACTTC,CASSSLRDQETQYF
TRBJ2-7,-,TRBV19,-,TGTGCCAGTAGTATAGCGAACCAAGGCCCCTACGAGCAGTACTTC,CASSIANQGPYEQYF